The sequence of this TCR beta chain was determined in a study of blood T cell repertoires in COVID-19. Study-level background: From T cells, B-cell-depleted T cells, or PBMCs came the material, which was cDNA or gDNA.

This table comes from immunoSEQ multiplex PCR, and its TCRdb copy is limited to in-frame clones, with some not included. Counted here are around 76,000 clones, approximately 80% occurring once; the ten biggest clones make up 10% to 15%. The ends were cut back, 1 base at V and 6 bases at J, with 32 bases in the middle. The CDR3 runs to 21 residues. From germline, CDR1 is LNHDA and CDR2 SQIVND (reference sequence). Seattle researchers signed up patients amid active infection and tracked them longitudinally. This clone has more than one count but fewer than ten. The chain employs TRBV19 and TRBJ2-3; maybe TRBD2 (6 bases). The sequenced sample consisted of peripheral blood. The TCR comes from a man aged 50 to 59 with COVID-19, enrolled during active disease. The DNA of the CDR3 is TGTGCCAGTAGTATAGGAGTGAAGGGCGCCCGGGGGACCCAACCTTGGGATACGCAGTATTTT. Amino acid sequence: CASSIGVKGARGTQPWDTQYF.